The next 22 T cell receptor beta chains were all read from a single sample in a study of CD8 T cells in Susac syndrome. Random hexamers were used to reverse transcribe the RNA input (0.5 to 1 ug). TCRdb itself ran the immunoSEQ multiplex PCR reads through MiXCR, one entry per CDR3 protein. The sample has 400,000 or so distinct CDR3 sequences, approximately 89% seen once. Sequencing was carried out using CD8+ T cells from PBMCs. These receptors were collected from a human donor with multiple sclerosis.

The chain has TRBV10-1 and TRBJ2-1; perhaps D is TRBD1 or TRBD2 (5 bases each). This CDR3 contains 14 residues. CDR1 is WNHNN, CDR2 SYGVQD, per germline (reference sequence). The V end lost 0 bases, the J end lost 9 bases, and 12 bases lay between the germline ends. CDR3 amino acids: CASSESESRGEQFF. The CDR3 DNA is TGCGCCAGCAGTGAGTCGGAGTCGAGGGGTGAGCAGTTCTTC.

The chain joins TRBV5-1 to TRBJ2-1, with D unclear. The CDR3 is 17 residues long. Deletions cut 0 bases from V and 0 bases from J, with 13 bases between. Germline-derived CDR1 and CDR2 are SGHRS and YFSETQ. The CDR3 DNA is TGCGCCAGCAGCTTGGAGGGCTCCGGAAGCTCCTACAATGAGCAGTTCTTC. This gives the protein CASSLEGSGSSYNEQFF.

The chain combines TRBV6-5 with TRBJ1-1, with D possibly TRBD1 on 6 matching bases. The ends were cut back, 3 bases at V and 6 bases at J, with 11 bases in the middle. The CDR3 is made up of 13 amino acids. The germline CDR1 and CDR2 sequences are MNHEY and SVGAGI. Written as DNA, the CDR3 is TGTGCCAGCAGTTATCAGGACAGTCCTGAAGCTTTCTTT. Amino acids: CASSYQDSPEAFF.

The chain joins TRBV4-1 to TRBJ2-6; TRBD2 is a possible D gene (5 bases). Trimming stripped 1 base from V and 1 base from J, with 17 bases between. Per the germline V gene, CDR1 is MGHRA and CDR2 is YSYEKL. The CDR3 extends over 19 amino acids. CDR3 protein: CASSQGWAGLLSGANVLTF. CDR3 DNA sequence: TGCGCCAGCAGCCAAGGATGGGCGGGCCTGCTGTCTGGGGCCAACGTCCTGACTTTC.

CDR3 loop: CASSVKEGSSYNEQFF. CDR3 DNA: TGCGCCAGCAGCGTAAAGGAGGGTAGCTCCTACAATGAGCAGTTCTTC. This chain joins TRBV5-1 and TRBJ2-1; TRBD2 might be the D (6 bases). The V and J ends lost 4 bases and 0 bases respectively, with 14 bases between them. Germline loops: CDR1 SGHRS, CDR2 YFSETQ. CDR3 length: 16 residues.

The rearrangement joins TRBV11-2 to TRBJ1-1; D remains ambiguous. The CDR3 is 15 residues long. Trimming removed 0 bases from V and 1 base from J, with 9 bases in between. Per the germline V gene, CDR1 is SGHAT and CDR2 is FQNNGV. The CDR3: CASSLDNGWNTEAFF. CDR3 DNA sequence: TGTGCCAGCAGCTTAGATAACGGATGGAACACTGAAGCTTTCTTT.

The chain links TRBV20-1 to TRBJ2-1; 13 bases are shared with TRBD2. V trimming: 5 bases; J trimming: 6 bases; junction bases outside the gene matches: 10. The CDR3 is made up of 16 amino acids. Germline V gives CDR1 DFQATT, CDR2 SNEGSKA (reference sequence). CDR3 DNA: TGCAGTGCTTCCGGGACTAGCGGGGCCTTGCTCAATGAGCAGTTCTTC. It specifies CSASGTSGALLNEQFF.

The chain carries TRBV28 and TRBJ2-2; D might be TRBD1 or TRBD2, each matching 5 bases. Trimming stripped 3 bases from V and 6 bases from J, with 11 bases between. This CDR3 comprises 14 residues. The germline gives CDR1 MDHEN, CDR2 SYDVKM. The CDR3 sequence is CASSFLGDAGELFF. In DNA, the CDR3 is TGTGCCAGCAGTTTCTTGGGGGATGCCGGGGAGCTGTTTTTT.

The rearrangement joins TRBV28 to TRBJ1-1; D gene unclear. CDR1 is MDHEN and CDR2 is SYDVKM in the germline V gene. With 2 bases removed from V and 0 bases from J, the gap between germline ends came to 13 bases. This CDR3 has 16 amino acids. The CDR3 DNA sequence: TGTGCCAGCAGTTTAGTACGGGTCCTAATGAACACTGAAGCTTTCTTT. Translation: CASSLVRVLMNTEAFF.

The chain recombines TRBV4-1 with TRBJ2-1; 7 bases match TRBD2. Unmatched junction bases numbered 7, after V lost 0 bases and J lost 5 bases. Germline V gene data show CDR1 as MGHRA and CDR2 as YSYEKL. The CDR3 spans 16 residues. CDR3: CASSQEREDYHNEQFF. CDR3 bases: TGCGCCAGCAGCCAAGAACGGGAGGACTACCACAATGAGCAGTTCTTC.

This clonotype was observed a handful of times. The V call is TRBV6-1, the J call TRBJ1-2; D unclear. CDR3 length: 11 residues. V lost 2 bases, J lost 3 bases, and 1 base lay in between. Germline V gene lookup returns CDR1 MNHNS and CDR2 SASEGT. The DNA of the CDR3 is TGTGCCAGCAGTGAATACTATGGCTACACCTTC. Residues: CASSEYYGYTF.

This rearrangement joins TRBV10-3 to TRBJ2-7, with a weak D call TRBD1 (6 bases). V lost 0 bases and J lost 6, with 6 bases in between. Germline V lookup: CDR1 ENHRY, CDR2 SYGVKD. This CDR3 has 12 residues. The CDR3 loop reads CAISESGGEQYF. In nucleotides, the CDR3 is TGTGCCATCAGTGAGTCAGGGGGCGAGCAGTACTTC.

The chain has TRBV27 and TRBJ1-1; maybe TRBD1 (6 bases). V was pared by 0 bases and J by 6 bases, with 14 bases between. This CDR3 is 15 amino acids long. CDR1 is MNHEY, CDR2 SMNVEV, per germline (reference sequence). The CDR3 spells CASSLSGGRVAEAFF. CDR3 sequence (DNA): TGTGCCAGCAGTTTATCAGGGGGGCGCGTCGCTGAAGCTTTCTTT.

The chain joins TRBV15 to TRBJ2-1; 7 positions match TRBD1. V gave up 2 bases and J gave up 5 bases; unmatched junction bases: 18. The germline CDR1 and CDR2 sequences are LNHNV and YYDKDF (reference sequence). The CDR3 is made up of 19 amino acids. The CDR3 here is CATSRSFAFDRAEDNEQFF. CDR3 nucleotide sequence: TGTGCCACCAGCAGATCCTTCGCATTCGACAGGGCTGAGGACAATGAGCAGTTCTTC.

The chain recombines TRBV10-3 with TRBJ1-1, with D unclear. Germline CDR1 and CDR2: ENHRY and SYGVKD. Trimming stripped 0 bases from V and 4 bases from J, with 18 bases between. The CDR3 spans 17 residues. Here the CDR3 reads CAISESAQTEDFTEAFF. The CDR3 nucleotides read TGTGCCATCAGTGAGTCTGCACAAACAGAGGACTTCACTGAAGCTTTCTTT.

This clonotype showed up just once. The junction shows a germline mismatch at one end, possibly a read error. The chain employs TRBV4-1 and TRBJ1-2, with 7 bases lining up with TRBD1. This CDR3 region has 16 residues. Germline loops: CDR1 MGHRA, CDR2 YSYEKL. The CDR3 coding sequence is TGCGCCAGCAGCCCAAGCCTAGGGGGCGCGGGGTATGGCTTCACCTTC. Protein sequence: CASSPSLGGAGYGFTF.

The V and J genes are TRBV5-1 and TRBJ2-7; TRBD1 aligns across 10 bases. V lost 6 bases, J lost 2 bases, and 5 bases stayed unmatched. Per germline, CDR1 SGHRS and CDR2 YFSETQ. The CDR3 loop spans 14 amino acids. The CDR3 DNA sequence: TGCGCCAGCACCCGGGACAGGGGCCCCTACGAGCAGTACTTC. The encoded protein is CASTRDRGPYEQYF.

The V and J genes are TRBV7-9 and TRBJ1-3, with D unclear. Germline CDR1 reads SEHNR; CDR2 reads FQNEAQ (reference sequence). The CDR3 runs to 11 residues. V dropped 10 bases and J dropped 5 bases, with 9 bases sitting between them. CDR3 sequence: CATFSRNTIYF. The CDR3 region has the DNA TGTGCCACCTTTTCCCGAAACACCATATATTTT. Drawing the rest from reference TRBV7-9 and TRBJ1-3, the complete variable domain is DTGVSQNPRHKITKRGQNVTFRCDPISEHNRLYWYRQTLGQGPEFLTYFQNEAQLEKSRLLSDRFSAERPKGSFSTLEIQRTEQGDSAMYLCATFSRNTIYFGEGSWLTVV.

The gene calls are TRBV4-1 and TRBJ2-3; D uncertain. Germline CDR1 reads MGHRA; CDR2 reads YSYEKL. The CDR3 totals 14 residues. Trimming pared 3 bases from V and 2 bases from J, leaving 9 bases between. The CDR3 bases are TGCGCCAGCAGCCAGACCGACACCACAGATACGCAGTATTTT. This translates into CASSQTDTTDTQYF.

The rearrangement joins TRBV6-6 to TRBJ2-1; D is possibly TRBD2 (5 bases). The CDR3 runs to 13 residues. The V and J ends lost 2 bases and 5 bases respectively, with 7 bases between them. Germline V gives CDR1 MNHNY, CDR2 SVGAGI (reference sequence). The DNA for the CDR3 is TGTGCCAGCAGTTACCGGACTGACAATGAGCAGTTCTTC. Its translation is CASSYRTDNEQFF.

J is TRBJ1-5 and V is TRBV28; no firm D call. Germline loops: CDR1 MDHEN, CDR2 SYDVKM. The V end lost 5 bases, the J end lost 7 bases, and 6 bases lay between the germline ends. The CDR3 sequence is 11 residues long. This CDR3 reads CASSVGQPQHF. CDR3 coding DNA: TGTGCCAGCAGTGTCGGACAGCCCCAGCATTTT.

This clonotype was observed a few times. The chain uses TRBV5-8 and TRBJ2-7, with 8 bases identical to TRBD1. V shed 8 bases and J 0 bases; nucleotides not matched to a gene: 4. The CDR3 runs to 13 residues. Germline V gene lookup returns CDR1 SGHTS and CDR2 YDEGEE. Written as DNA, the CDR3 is TGTGCCAGTAGTACAGGGGGCTCCTACGAGCAGTACTTC. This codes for CASSTGGSYEQYF. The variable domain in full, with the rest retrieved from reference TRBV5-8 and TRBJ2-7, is EAGVTQSPTHLIKTRGQQATLRCSPISGHTSVYWYQQALGLGLQFLLWYDEGEERNRGNFPPRFSGRQFPNYSSELNVNALELEDSALYLCASSTGGSYEQYFGPGTRLTVT.